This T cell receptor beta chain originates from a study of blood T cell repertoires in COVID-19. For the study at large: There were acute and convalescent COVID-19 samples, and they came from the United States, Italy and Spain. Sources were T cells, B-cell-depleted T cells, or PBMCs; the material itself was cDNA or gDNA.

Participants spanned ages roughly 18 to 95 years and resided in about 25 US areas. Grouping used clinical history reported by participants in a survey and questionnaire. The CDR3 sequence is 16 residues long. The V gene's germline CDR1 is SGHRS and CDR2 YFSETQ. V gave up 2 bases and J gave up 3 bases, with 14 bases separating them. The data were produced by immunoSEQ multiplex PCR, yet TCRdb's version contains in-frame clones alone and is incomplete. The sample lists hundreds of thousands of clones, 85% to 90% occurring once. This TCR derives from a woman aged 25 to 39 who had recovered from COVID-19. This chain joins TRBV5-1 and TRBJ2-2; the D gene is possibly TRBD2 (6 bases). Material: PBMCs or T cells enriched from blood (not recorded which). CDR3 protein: CASSFFAGKDTGELFF. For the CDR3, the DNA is TGCGCCAGCAGCTTTTTTGCGGGAAAGGACACCGGGGAGCTGTTTTTT.